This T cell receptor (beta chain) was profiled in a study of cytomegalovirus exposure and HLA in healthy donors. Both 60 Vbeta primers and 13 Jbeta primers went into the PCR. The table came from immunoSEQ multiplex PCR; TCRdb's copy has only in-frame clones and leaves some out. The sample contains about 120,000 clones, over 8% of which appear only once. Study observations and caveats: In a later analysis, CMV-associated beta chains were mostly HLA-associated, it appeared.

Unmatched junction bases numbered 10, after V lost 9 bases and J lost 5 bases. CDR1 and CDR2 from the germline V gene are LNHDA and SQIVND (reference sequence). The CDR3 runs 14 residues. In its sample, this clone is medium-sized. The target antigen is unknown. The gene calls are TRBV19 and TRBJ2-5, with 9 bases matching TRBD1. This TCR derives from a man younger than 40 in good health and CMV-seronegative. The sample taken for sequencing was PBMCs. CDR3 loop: CASSPGQGFETQYF. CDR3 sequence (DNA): TGTGCCAGCTCACCGGGACAGGGATTTGAGACCCAGTACTTC. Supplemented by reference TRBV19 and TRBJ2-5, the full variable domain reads DGGITQSPKYLFRKEGQNVTLSCEQNLNHDAMYWYRQDPGQGLRLIYYSQIVNDFQKGDIAEGYSVSREKKESFPLTVTSAQKNPTAFYLCASSPGQGFETQYFGPGTRLLVL.